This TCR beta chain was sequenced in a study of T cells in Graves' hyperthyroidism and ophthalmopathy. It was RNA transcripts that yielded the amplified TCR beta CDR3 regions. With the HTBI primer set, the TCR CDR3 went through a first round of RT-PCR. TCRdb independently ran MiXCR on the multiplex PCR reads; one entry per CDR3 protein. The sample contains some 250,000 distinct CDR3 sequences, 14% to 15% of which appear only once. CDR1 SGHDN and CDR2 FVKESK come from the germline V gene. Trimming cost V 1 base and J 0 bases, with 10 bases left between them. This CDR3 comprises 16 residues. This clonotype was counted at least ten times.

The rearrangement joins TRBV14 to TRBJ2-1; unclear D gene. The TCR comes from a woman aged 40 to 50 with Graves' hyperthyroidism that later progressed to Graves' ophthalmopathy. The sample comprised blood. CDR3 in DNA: TGTGCCAGCAGCCAAGGTCGATTTAGCTCCTACAATGAGCAGTTCTTC. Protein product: CASSQGRFSSYNEQFF.